Described below is a single TCR beta chain sequence and its context. The target antigen is unknown. The data were taken from a study of cytomegalovirus exposure and HLA in healthy donors. Study as a whole: HLA-typed donors were the source of approximately 80 million unique TCRs, which an early data release held. General study findings and limits: Based on reports, TCR beta sequences accurately predicted HLA-A and HLA-B alleles for most subjects. In a later analysis, TCR beta V- and J-gene trimming was associated with a missense DCLRE1C variant. Previously analyzed data showed that most TCR beta V segments were productive at a frequency of about 87% or about 30%.

V was clipped by 0 bases and J by 8 bases; unmatched bases: 3. CDR1 is KGHSH, CDR2 LQKENI, per germline. The CDR3 extends over 13 amino acids. 60 Vbeta and 13 Jbeta primers were used in PCR. Profiling relied on immunoSEQ multiplex PCR, and the TCRdb table lists in-frame clones only, not all of them. The sample lists about 120,000 clones, around three quarters occurring once. This chain links TRBV18 with TRBJ1-1, with 7 bases that match TRBD1. The TCR originated in a man in his fifties in good health and CMV-seropositive. Sequenced input: PBMCs. CDR3: CASSPPGQREAFF. CDR3 DNA: TGTGCCAGCTCACCACCGGGACAGAGAGAAGCTTTCTTT.